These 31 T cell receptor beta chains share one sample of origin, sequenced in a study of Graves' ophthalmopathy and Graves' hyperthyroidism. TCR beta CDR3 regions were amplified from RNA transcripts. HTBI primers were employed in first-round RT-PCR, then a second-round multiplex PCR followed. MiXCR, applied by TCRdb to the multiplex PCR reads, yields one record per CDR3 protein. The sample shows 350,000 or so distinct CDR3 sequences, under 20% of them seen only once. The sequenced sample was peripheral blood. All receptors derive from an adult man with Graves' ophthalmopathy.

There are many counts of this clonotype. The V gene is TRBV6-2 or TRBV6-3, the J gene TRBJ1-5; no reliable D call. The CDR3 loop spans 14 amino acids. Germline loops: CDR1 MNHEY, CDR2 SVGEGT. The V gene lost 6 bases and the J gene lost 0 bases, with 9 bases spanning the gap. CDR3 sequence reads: CASSQDNSNQPQHF. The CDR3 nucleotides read TGTGCCAGCAGCCAGGATAATAGCAATCAGCCCCAGCATTTT.

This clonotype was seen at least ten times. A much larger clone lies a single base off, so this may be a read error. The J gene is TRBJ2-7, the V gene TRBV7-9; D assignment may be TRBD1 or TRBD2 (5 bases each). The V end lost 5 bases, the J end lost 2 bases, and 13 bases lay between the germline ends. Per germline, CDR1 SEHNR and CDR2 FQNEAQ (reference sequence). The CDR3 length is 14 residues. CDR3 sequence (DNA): TGTGCCAGCAGCCTCCGGGACGGACCCTACGAGCAGTACTTC. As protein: CASSLRDGPYEQYF.

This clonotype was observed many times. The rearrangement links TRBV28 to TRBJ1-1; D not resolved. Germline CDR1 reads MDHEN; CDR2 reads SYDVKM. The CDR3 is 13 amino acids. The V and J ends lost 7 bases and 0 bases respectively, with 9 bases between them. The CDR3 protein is CASIGLMNTEAFF. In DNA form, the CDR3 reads TGTGCCAGCATCGGACTTATGAACACTGAAGCTTTCTTT.

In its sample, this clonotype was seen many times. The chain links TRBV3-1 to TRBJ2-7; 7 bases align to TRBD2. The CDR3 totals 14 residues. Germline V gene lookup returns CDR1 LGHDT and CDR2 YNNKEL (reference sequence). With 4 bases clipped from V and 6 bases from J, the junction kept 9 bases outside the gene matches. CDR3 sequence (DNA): TGTGCCAGCAGCCGGGGCGCGGGAGTGTCCGAGCAGTACTTC. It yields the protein CASSRGAGVSEQYF.

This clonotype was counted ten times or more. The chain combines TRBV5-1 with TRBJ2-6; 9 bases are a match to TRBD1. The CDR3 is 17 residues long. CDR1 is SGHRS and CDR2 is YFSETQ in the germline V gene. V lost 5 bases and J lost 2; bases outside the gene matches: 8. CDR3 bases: TGCGCCAGCAGGCCGGGACAGGGAATCGCTGGGGCCAACGTCCTGACTTTC. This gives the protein CASRPGQGIAGANVLTF.

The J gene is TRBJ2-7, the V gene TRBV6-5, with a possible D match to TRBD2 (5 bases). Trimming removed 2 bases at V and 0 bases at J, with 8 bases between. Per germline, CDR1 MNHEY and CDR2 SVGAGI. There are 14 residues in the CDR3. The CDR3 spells CASSYRLASYEQYF. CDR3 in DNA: TGTGCCAGCAGTTACAGGCTAGCCTCCTACGAGCAGTACTTC.

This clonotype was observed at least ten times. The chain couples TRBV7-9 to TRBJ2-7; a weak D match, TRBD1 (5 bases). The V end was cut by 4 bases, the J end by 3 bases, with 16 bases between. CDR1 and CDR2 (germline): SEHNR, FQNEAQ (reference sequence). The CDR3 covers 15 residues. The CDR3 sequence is CASSSAGKRYYEQYF. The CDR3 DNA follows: TGTGCCAGCAGCTCGGCAGGGAAAAGATACTACGAGCAGTACTTC.

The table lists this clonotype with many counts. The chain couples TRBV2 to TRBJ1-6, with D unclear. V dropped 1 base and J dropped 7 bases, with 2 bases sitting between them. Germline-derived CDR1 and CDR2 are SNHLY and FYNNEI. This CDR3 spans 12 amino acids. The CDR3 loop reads CASSEGNSPLHF. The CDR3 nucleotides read TGTGCCAGCAGTGAAGGGAATTCACCCCTCCACTTT.

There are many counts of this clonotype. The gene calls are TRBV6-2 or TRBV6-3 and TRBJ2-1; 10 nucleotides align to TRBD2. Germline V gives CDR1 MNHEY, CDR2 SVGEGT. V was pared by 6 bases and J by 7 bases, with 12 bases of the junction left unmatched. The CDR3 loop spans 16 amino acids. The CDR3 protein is CASRDFLAGVRNEQFF. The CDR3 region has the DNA TGTGCCAGCAGGGATTTCCTAGCGGGGGTTCGGAATGAGCAGTTCTTC.

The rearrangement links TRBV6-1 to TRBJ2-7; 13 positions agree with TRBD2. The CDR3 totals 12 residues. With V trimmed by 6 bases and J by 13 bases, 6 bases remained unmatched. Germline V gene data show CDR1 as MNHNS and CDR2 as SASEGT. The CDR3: CASSAGLAGAYF. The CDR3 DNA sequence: TGTGCCAGCAGCGCCGGACTAGCGGGGGCTTACTTC.

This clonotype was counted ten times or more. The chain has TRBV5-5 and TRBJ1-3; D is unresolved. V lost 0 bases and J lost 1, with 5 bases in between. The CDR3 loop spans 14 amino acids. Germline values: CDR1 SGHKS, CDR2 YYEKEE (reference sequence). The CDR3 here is CASSLELSGNTIYF. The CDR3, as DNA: TGTGCCAGCAGCTTGGAGCTATCTGGAAACACCATATATTTT.

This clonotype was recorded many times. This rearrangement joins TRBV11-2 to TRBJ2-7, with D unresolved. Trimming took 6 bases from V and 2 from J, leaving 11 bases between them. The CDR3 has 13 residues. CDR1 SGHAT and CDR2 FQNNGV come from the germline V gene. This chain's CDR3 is CASSLMIPYEQYF. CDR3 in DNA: TGTGCCAGCAGTCTTATGATCCCCTACGAGCAGTACTTC.

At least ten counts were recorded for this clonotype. In DNA form, the CDR3 reads TGTGCCAGCAGCTTAGTGGTAGCGGGAAGTTTAGAGACCCAGTACTTC. Amino acid sequence: CASSLVVAGSLETQYF. The chain joins TRBV7-9 to TRBJ2-5, with TRBD2 identical over 8 bases. Germline assignment: CDR1 SEHNR and CDR2 FQNEAQ (reference sequence). Trimming at V came to 1 base and at J to 4 bases, leaving 8 bases not matched to a gene. The CDR3 is 16 residues long.

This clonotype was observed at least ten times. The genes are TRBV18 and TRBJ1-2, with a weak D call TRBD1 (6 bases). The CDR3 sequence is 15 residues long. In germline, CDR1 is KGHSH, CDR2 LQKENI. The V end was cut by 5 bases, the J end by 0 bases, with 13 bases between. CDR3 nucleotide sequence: TGTGCCAGCTCATACACAGGGAGTACTAACTATGGCTACACCTTC. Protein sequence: CASSYTGSTNYGYTF.

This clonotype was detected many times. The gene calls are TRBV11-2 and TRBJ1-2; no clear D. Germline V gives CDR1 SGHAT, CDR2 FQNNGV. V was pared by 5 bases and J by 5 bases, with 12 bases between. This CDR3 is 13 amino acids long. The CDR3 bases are TGTGCCAGCAGCACCCCGGACGGGTATGGCTACACCTTC. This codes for CASSTPDGYGYTF.

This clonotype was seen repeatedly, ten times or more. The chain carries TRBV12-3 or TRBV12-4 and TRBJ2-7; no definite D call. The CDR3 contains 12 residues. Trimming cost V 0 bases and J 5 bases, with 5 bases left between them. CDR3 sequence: CASSLAHHEQYF. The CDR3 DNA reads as TGTGCCAGCAGTTTAGCGCACCACGAGCAGTACTTC.

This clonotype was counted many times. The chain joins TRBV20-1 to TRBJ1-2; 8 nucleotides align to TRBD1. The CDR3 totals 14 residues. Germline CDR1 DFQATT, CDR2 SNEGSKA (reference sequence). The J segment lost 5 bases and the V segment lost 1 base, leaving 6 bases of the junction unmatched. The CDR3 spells CSARAPGQGYGYTF. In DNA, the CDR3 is TGCAGTGCTAGAGCCCCCGGACAGGGTTATGGCTACACCTTC.

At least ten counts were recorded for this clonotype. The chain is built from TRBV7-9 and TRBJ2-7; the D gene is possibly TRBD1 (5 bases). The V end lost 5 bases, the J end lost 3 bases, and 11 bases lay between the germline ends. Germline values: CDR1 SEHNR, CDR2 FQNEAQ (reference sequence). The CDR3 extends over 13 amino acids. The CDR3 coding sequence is TGTGCCAGCAGCCACCCAGGGAACTACGAGCAGTACTTC. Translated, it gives CASSHPGNYEQYF.

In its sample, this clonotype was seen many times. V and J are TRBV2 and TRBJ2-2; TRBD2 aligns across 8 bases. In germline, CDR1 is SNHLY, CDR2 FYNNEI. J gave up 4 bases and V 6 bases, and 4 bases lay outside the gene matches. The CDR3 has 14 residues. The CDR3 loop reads CASSFAGGTGELFF. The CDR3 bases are TGTGCCAGCAGCTTTGCGGGAGGCACCGGGGAGCTGTTTTTT.

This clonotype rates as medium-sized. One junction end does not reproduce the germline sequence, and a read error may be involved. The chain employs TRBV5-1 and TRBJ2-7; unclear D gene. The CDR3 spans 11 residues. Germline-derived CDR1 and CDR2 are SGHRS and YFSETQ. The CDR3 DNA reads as TGTGCCAGCAGTTTAGGGTACGAGCAGTACTTC. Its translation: CASSLGYEQYF.

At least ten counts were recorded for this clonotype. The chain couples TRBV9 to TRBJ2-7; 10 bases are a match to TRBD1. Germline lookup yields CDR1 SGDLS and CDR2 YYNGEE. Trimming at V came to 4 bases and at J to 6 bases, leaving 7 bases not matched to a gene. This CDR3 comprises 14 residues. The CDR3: CASSPDRGYSEQYF. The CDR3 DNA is TGTGCCAGCAGCCCGGACAGGGGGTACAGCGAGCAGTACTTC.

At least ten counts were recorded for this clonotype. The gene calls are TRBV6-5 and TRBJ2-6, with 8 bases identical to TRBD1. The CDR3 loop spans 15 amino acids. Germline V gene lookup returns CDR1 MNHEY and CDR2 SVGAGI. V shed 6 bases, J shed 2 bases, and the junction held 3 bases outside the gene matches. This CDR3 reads CASSMDRAGANVLTF. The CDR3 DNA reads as TGTGCCAGCAGCATGGACAGGGCTGGGGCCAACGTCCTGACTTTC.

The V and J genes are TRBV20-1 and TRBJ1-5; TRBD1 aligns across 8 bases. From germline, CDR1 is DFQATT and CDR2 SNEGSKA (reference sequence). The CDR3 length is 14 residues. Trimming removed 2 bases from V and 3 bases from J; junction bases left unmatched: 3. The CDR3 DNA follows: TGCAGTGCTAGACGGGGACAGGACAATCAGCCCCAGCATTTT. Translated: CSARRGQDNQPQHF.

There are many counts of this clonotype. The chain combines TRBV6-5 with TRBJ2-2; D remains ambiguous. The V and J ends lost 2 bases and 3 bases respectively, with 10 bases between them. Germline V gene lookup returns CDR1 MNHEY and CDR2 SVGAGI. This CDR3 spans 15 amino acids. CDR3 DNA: TGTGCCAGCAGTTACCGTGGGAAAGACACCGGGGAGCTGTTTTTT. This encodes CASSYRGKDTGELFF.

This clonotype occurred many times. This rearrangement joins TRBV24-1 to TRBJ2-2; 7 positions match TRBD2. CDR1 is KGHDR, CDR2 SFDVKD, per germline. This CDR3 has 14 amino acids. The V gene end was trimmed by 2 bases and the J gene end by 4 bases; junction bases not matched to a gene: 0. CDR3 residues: CATSDSGGTGELFF. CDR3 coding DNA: TGTGCCACCAGTGATTCGGGGGGCACCGGGGAGCTGTTTTTT.

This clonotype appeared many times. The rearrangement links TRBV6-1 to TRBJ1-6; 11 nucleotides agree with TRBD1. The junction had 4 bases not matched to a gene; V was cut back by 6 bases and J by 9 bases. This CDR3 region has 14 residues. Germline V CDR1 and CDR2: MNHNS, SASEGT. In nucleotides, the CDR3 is TGTGCCAGCAGCAAGGGGACAGGGGGTTCACCCCTCCACTTT. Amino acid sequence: CASSKGTGGSPLHF.

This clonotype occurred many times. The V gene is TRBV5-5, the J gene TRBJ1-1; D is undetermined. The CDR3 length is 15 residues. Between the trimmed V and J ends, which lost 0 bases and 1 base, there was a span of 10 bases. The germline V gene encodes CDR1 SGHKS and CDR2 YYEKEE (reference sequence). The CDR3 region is CASSLAVSSNTEAFF. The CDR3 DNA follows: TGTGCCAGCAGCTTGGCCGTCTCATCGAACACTGAAGCTTTCTTT.

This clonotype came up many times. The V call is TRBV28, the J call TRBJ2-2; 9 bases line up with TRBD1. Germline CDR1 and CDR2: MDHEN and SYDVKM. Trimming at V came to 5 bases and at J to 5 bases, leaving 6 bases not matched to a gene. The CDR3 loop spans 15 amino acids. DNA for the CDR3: TGTGCCAGCAGTCCCGGGACAGGGTCAACCGGGGAGCTGTTTTTT. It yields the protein CASSPGTGSTGELFF.

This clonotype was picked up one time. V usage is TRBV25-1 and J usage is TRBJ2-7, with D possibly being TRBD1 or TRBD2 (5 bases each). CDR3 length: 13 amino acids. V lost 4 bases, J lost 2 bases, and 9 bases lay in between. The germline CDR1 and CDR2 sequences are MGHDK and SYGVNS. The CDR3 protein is CASSGGRAYEQYF. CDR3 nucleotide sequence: TGTGCCAGCAGTGGGGGACGGGCCTACGAGCAGTACTTC.

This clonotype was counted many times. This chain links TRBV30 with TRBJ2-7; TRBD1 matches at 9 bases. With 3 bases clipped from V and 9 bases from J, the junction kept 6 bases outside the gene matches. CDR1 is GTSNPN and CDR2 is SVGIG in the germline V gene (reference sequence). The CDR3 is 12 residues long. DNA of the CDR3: TGTGCCTGGAGGCTTACAGGGGGCGGGCAGTACTTC. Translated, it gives CAWRLTGGGQYF.

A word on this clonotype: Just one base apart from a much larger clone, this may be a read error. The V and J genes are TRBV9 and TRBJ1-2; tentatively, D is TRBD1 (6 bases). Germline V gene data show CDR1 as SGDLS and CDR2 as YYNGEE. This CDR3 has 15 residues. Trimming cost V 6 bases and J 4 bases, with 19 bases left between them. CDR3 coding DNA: TGTGCCAGCAACCCTCAAGGAGGGGGAGGCTATGGCTACACCTTC. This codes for CASNPQGGGGYGYTF.